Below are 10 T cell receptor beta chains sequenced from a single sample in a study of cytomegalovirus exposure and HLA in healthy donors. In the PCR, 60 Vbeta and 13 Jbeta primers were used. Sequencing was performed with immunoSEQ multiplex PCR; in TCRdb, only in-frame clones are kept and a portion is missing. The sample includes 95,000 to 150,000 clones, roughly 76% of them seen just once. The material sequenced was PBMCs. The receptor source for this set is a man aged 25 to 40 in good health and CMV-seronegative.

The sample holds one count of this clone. Here the CDR3 DNA reads TGTGCCAGCACCCTTATTTCAGGGGCTACTGAGCAGTTCTTC. It encodes CASTLISGATEQFF. The chain carries TRBV28 and TRBJ2-1; TRBD1 is a possible D gene (6 bases). Trimming left V 7 bases short and J 9 bases short, with 19 bases between. CDR3 length equals 14 residues. CDR1 is MDHEN, CDR2 SYDVKM, per germline.

Here the CDR3 DNA reads TGTGCCAGCTCGTTGGGCGGGGGGGCCTCTGAGCAGTTCTTC. Translation: CASSLGGGASEQFF. The V call is TRBV27, the J call TRBJ2-1; 9 bases line up with TRBD2. CDR1 is MNHEY, CDR2 SMNVEV, per germline (reference sequence). V was clipped by 8 bases and J by 9 bases; unmatched bases: 11. The CDR3 sequence is 14 residues long.

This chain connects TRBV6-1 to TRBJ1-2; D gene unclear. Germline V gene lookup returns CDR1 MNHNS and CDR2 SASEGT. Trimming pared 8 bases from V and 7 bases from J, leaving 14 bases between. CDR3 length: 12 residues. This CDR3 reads CASFSTEPGYTF. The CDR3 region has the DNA TGTGCCAGCTTCTCGACGGAGCCTGGCTACACCTTC.

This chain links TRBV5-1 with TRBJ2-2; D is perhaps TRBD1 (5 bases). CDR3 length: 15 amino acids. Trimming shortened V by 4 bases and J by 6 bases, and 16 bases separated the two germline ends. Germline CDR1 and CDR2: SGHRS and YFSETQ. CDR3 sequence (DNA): TGCGCCAGCAGCCCACCAGGGAATTCCCCCGGGGAGCTGTTTTTT. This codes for CASSPPGNSPGELFF. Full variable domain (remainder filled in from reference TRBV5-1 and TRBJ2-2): KAGVTQTPRYLIKTRGQQVTLSCSPISGHRSVSWYQQTPGQGLQFLFEYFSETQRNKGNFPGRFSGRQFSNSRSEMNVSTLELGDSALYLCASSPPGNSPGELFFGEGSRLTVL.

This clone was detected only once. CDR3 in amino acids: CASSQEEGSYETQYF. The CDR3 DNA follows: TGCGCCAGCAGCCAGGAGGAGGGGTCTTACGAGACCCAGTACTTC. The chain has TRBV5-1 and TRBJ2-5; perhaps TRBD2 as D (6 bases). Germline loops: CDR1 SGHRS, CDR2 YFSETQ. The CDR3 length is 15 residues. Trimming removed 4 bases at V and 5 bases at J, with 18 bases between.

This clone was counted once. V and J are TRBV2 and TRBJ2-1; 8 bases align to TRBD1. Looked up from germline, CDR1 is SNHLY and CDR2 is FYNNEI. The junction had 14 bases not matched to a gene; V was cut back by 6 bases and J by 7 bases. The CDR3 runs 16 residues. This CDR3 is CASRDQGQGALNEQFF. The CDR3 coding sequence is TGTGCCAGCAGGGACCAGGGGCAGGGGGCGTTAAATGAGCAGTTCTTC. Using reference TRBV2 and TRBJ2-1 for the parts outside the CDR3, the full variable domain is EPEVTQTPSHQVTQMGQEVILRCVPISNHLYFYWYRQILGQKVEFLVSFYNNEISEKSEIFDDQFSVERPDGSNFTLKIRSTKLEDSAMYFCASRDQGQGALNEQFFGPGTRLTVL.

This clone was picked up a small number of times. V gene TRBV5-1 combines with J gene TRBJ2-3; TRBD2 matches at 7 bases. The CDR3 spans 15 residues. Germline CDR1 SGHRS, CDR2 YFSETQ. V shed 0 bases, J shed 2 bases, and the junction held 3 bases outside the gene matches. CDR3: CASSLERGTTDTQYF. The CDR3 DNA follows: TGCGCCAGCAGCTTGGAGCGGGGAACCACAGATACGCAGTATTTT.

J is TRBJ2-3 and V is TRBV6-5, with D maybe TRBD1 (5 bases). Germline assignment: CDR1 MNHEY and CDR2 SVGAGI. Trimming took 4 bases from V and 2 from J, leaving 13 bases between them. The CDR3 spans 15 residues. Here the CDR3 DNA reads TGTGCCAGCAGTTTCCAGGGCGGAGTCACAGATACGCAGTATTTT. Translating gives CASSFQGGVTDTQYF.

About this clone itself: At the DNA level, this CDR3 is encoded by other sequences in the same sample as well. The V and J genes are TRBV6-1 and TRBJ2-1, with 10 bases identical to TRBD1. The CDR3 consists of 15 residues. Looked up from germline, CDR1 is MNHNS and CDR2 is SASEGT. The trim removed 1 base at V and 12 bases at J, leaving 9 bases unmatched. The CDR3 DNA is TGTGCCAGCAGTGAAGGGGGACAGGGGCTGGTCAGGCAGTTCTTC. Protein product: CASSEGGQGLVRQFF.

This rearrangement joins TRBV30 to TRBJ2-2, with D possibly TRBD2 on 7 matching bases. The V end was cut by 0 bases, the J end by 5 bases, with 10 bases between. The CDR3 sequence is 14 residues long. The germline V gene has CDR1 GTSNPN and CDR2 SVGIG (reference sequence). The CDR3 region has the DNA TGTGCCTGGAGTGTAAAGGGGGGGACCGGGGAGCTGTTTTTT. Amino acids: CAWSVKGGTGELFF.